This T cell receptor (beta chain) is drawn from a study of beta chain features in type 1 diabetes. Overall study: Age, gender and cell yields were similar between patients and healthy donors.

Investigators reverse transcribed all isolated RNA, so they sequenced expressed TCRB transcripts. Sequencing was performed with immunoSEQ multiplex PCR; in TCRdb, only in-frame clones are kept and a portion is missing. This sample has about 700,000 clones; around an eighth occur once, and the top ten carry about 0.02%. With regard to this clone: Antigen: not known.

The germline CDR1 and CDR2 sequences are MNHNS and SASEGT. Trimming took 2 bases from V and 8 from J, leaving 7 bases between them. There are 12 residues in the CDR3. Notes on the study in general: Highly expressing activated T cells could be over-counted with a cDNA template. TCRB CDR3 length was moderately but significantly reduced in all four CD4+ subsets of Type 1 diabetes patients.

The J gene is TRBJ2-1, the V gene TRBV6-1, with D maybe TRBD1 (5 bases). Sequenced: naive CD4+ T cells from blood. The TCR sequence derives from a man between 18 and 35 years old with type 1 diabetes. The CDR3 sequence is CASSERGHEQFF. CDR3 bases: TGTGCCAGCAGTGAAAGGGGCCATGAGCAGTTCTTC.